The TCR beta chain described here comes from a study of T cells expressing NK-cell markers. At the level of the study: Beta-chain profiling covered CD3+CD56+NKG2C+, CD3+CD56+NKG2C- and CD3+CD56-NKG2C+ sorted subsets.

Germline V gene lookup returns CDR1 SGHRS and CDR2 YFSETQ. This CDR3 has 16 residues. On this clonotype: Its target is unknown.

The study, taken as a whole, reports: The HCMV specificity of the expanded NKG2C+ T cell clones stayed unresolved. Dominant NKG2C+ clonotypes made up about 1.0-7.0% of CD8+ T cells in roughly 6 donors.

Reprocessing the 5' RACE reads, TCRdb reports a single entry for every CDR3 protein and omits DNA. The sample includes about 460,000 distinct CDR3 sequences. The specimen sequenced was blood T cells: a sorted CD56 or NKG2C T cell subset, CD4+ or CD8+ T cells, or bulk PBMC T cells (not recorded which). This chain joins TRBV5-1 and TRBJ1-1; TCRdb's assignment of TRBD1 cannot be checked, as there is no DNA. The TCR was taken from a woman between 50 and 59 years old in good health. The CDR3 reads CASSLAGQGLLSEAFF.